The 20 T cell receptor beta chains presented below share a single source sample, sequenced in a study of T-cell reconstitution after alpha-beta-depleted transplantation in children. Unique molecular identifiers were incorporated into the prepared TCRbeta library. TCRdb processed the PCR reads anew with MiXCR; each CDR3 protein has one entry. The data hold a few hundred thousand distinct CDR3 sequences, with 43% observed a single time. The sample in question was PBMCs, obtained before TCRalphabeta/CD19-depleted stem cell transplant. Every receptor here comes from a girl aged 2-15 years with aplastic anemia, due to receive a stem cell transplant.

The rearrangement links TRBV20-1 to TRBJ2-7; 7 nucleotides align to TRBD1. Germline trimming cut 3 bases from V and 1 base from J; bases unmatched to any gene: 3. The V gene's germline CDR1 is DFQATT and CDR2 SNEGSKA (reference sequence). There are 13 residues in the CDR3. CDR3 amino acids: CSARADRSYEQYF. In DNA, the CDR3 is TGCAGTGCTAGGGCGGACAGGTCCTACGAGCAGTACTTC.

This clonotype came up a few times. This chain uses TRBV20-1 with TRBJ2-3; D gene ambiguous. This CDR3 is built from 13 residues. Germline CDR1 and CDR2: DFQATT and SNEGSKA (reference sequence). V was clipped by 1 base and J by 7 bases, with 12 bases between them. CDR3: CSARVSERYTQYF. CDR3 DNA: TGCAGTGCTAGAGTTTCCGAGCGATATACGCAGTATTTT.

This clonotype was found once. A read error may produce the germline difference seen at one junction end. This chain connects TRBV11-3 to TRBJ2-1; 12 bases map to TRBD2. In germline, CDR1 is SGHNT, CDR2 YENEEA. The CDR3 spans 16 residues. The CDR3 reads CASSTGLAGHYNEQFF. The CDR3 DNA is TGTGCCAGCAGCACGGGACTAGCGGGCCATTACAACGAGCAGTTCTTC.

The chain has TRBV6-1 and TRBJ1-5; D is perhaps TRBD1 (5 bases). Deletions cut 8 bases from V and 3 bases from J, with 14 bases between. This CDR3 spans 14 amino acids. Per the germline V gene, CDR1 is MNHNS and CDR2 is SASEGT. CDR3 region: CASGTSGHNQPQHF. CDR3 coding DNA: TGTGCCAGCGGGACTTCAGGCCACAATCAGCCCCAGCATTTT.

The chain has TRBV7-9 and TRBJ2-7, with 8 bases that match TRBD2. Germline V gene sequence: CDR1 SEHNR, CDR2 FQNEAQ (reference sequence). The CDR3 sequence is 15 residues long. V lost 8 bases to trimming and J lost 2 bases; unmatched junction nucleotides: 11. Here the CDR3 reads CASGPGLAGPYEQYF. The DNA of the CDR3 is TGTGCCAGCGGCCCCGGGCTAGCGGGTCCCTACGAGCAGTACTTC.

Many counts were recorded for this clonotype. V usage is TRBV6-6 and J usage is TRBJ2-7, with D possibly matching TRBD1 (6 bases). Germline lookup yields CDR1 MNHNY and CDR2 SVGAGI (reference sequence). The CDR3 loop spans 13 amino acids. The V and J ends lost 0 bases and 3 bases respectively, with 6 bases between them. The DNA for the CDR3 is TGTGCCAGCAGTTACTCGGACAGCTACGAGCAGTACTTC. Encoded protein: CASSYSDSYEQYF.

This clonotype was seen at least ten times. The CDR3 region has the DNA TGCAGTGCTAGAGATCTAGCGGGGCTCCGCACAGATACGCAGTATTTT. Translating it yields CSARDLAGLRTDTQYF. This chain joins TRBV20-1 and TRBJ2-3; the match to TRBD2 covers 9 bases. Germline loops: CDR1 DFQATT, CDR2 SNEGSKA (reference sequence). The V and J ends lost 0 bases and 1 base, in that order; junction bases with no gene match: 5. The CDR3 runs 16 residues.

This clonotype was counted between two and nine times. V gene TRBV15 combines with J gene TRBJ2-7; 12 bases fit TRBD2. V shed 5 bases, J shed 2 bases, and the junction held 7 bases outside the gene matches. Germline loops: CDR1 LNHNV, CDR2 YYDKDF (reference sequence). The CDR3 is 16 amino acids. CDR3 protein: CATSGNLAGGAYEQYF. The CDR3 nucleotides read TGTGCCACCAGCGGGAACCTAGCGGGAGGGGCCTACGAGCAGTACTTC.

The table lists this clonotype with a few counts. At one end, the junction sequence differs from germline, possibly due to a read error. J is TRBJ2-1 and V is TRBV7-7; TRBD2 matches 11 bases. The V gene's germline CDR1 is SSHAT and CDR2 FNYEAQ (reference sequence). The CDR3 has 13 amino acids. CDR3 residues: CASTSGRNNEQFF. The CDR3 nucleotides are TGTGCTAGCACTAGCGGGAGAAACAATGAGCAGTTCTTC.

This clonotype appeared a few times. V and J are TRBV20-1 and TRBJ2-5, with D perhaps TRBD1 (5 bases). Between the trimmed V and J ends, which lost 0 bases and 7 bases, there was a span of 15 bases. Germline V gives CDR1 DFQATT, CDR2 SNEGSKA (reference sequence). CDR3 size: 14 residues. CDR3 bases: TGCAGTGCTAGAGATACTGACAGTTGGGGGACCCAGTACTTC. Its protein product is CSARDTDSWGTQYF.

This clonotype showed up just once. The chain employs TRBV4-1 and TRBJ2-5; D is unclear. The V gene lost 0 bases and the J gene lost 7 bases, with 21 bases spanning the gap. The CDR3 length is 17 residues. CDR1 is MGHRA, CDR2 YSYEKL, per germline. The CDR3 loop is CASSQDLGIGSTGTQYF. In nucleotides, the CDR3 is TGCGCCAGCAGCCAAGACTTAGGCATAGGGTCCACTGGGACCCAGTACTTC.

This clonotype came up a few times. This chain uses TRBV6-1 with TRBJ2-7, with D possibly TRBD2 on 5 matching bases. CDR3 length equals 14 residues. Germline V gives CDR1 MNHNS, CDR2 SASEGT. Trimming took off 6 bases at V and 5 bases at J, with 17 bases between the two ends. The CDR3 loop is CASRGSRSRDEQYF. For the CDR3, the DNA is TGTGCCAGCAGAGGAAGCAGGTCGCGGGACGAGCAGTACTTC.

CDR3 in DNA: TGCAGTGCTAGAGACTTGACAGGGGGCGTAAACATTCAGTACTTC. This translates into CSARDLTGGVNIQYF. The chain recombines TRBV20-1 with TRBJ2-4; 10 bases align to TRBD1. This CDR3 region has 15 residues. V lost 0 bases and J lost 6; bases outside the gene matches: 5. CDR1 DFQATT and CDR2 SNEGSKA come from the germline V gene (reference sequence).

This chain connects TRBV18 to TRBJ1-1; 10 bases are shared with TRBD1. The CDR3 is 15 amino acids. J was trimmed by 6 bases and V by 2 bases; bases with no gene match: 6. CDR1 is KGHSH, CDR2 LQKENI, per germline. CDR3 nucleotide sequence: TGTGCCAGCTCACCAAAATCCGGGACAGGGGCTGAAGCTTTCTTT. Protein: CASSPKSGTGAEAFF.

This clonotype came up a few times. V gene TRBV4-1 combines with J gene TRBJ2-3, with 7 bases that match TRBD1. From germline, CDR1 is MGHRA and CDR2 YSYEKL. The CDR3 totals 16 residues. The J segment lost 0 bases and the V segment lost 4 bases, leaving 7 bases of the junction unmatched. CDR3 region: CASSRPPGQSTDTQYF. The CDR3 DNA reads TGCGCCAGCAGCCGCCCACCGGGACAGAGCACAGATACGCAGTATTTT.

V usage is TRBV30 and J usage is TRBJ2-3; 14 nucleotides agree with TRBD2. Germline loops: CDR1 GTSNPN, CDR2 SVGIG (reference sequence). The CDR3 loop spans 15 amino acids. V lost 3 bases and J lost 4; bases outside the gene matches: 3. CDR3 in amino acids: CAWRGLAGDSDTQYF. In nucleotides, the CDR3 is TGTGCCTGGAGGGGACTAGCGGGGGACTCAGATACGCAGTATTTT.

J is TRBJ2-7 and V is TRBV20-1; D may be TRBD2 (6 bases). The CDR3 consists of 12 residues. CDR1 is DFQATT and CDR2 is SNEGSKA in the germline V gene (reference sequence). Trimming left V 3 bases short and J 5 bases short, with 11 bases between. Written as DNA, the CDR3 is TGCAGTGCTAGCGGGAGAGGCAACGAGCAGTACTTC. It encodes CSASGRGNEQYF.

This clonotype was recorded many times. The V call is TRBV5-5, the J call TRBJ2-1, with TRBD1 matching 8 bases. The V gene end was trimmed by 5 bases and the J gene end by 6 bases; junction bases not matched to a gene: 4. This CDR3 is 13 amino acids long. CDR1 is SGHKS, CDR2 YYEKEE, per germline (reference sequence). The DNA of the CDR3 is TGTGCCAGCAGGGGACAGGTGGGCAATGAGCAGTTCTTC. Encoded protein: CASRGQVGNEQFF.

The CDR3 nucleotides are TGTGCCAGCAGTGGGGGACAGGGGGCTGGGGCCAACGTCCTGACTTTC. It codes for CASSGGQGAGANVLTF. The chain carries TRBV6-1 and TRBJ2-6; 11 bases map to TRBD1. CDR3 length: 16 amino acids. The germline V gene encodes CDR1 MNHNS and CDR2 SASEGT. V shed 4 bases, J shed 2 bases, and the junction held 1 base outside the gene matches.

The chain combines TRBV3-1 with TRBJ1-2, with a weak D call TRBD1 (5 bases). The CDR3 is 14 residues long. Germline-derived CDR1 and CDR2 are LGHDT and YNNKEL (reference sequence). V lost 4 bases and J lost 7, with 16 bases in between. CDR3 protein: CASSPTGAGGGYTF. The CDR3 DNA is TGTGCCAGCAGCCCCACCGGGGCGGGAGGTGGCTACACCTTC.